This T cell receptor beta chain comes out of a study of blood T cell repertoires in COVID-19. Study as a whole: From the United States, Italy and Spain came samples of acute and convalescent COVID-19.

Looked up from germline, CDR1 is SGHRS and CDR2 is YFSETQ. The ends were cut back, 2 bases at V and 2 bases at J, with 10 bases in the middle. This CDR3 is built from 15 residues. Methods used by the authors: Amplified reference gene primers provided the basis for estimating nucleated cell counts. Generated by immunoSEQ multiplex PCR, the TCRdb table keeps only in-frame clones and is missing some. The V and J calls and clone size are taken from that table; D and trimming were inferred from the DNA. This table has 85,000 to 100,000 clones, about three quarters appearing once. This chain uses TRBV5-1 with TRBJ2-2; maybe TRBD1 (6 bases). The sample comprised peripheral blood. This TCR was recovered from a man aged 50-59 years who had recovered from COVID-19. Written as DNA, the CDR3 is TGCGCCAGCAGCTTACAGGGTGGCAACACCGGGGAGCTGTTTTTT. Translated, it gives CASSLQGGNTGELFF.